This TCR beta chain comes out of a study of T cell repertoires in cytomegalovirus infection (dated by TCRdb to the late 2010s). Turning to the overall study: The HLA type of each donor mattered for the analysis, because public TCR beta signatures pointed to carriage of CMV infection along with the matching HLA type. General conclusions and limits of the study: Cumulative frequency of public TCR beta family members discriminated carriers of CMV infection plus the relevant HLA type in this cohort and an independent approximately 350-donor cohort. The ex vivo response was dominated by HLA-C-restricted CMV-specific TCR beta clonotypes, and the single most frequent clonotype in two of eight donors was supplied by these HLA-C-restricted clonotypes.

TCRdb records Illumina HiSeq 1500 as the sequencer. The public reads were run again by TCRdb, first through fastp at Q25 and then through MiXCR, and only productive beta chains were kept. Rows with one shared CDR3 protein collapse into an entry with the most common genes and DNA. Recorded for this sample are approximately 500,000 distinct CDR3 sequences; about a quarter of them occurred a single time. Jointly, the top ten make up approximately 13% of the sample. This clonotype was observed a handful of times. Its recognized antigen is unknown. Per-base quality was not reported, and no clone a single base away is much larger than it. Taken from the germline V gene (reference sequence), the CDR1 and CDR2 loops are SGHAT and FQDESV. Including the terminal cysteine and phenylalanine, the CDR3 comprises 14 residues. Of the read, only the CDR3 DNA is kept; its 42 bases are in frame from base 1. For this chain, trimming is 4 bases at the V end and 2 bases at the J end, and the number of junction bases without a gene match is 5.

This TCR was sampled from a human donor in good health (CMV status not recorded). Some clones in this sample may be carry-over from other donors' samples. The sample consisted of PBMCs. The sequence joins TRBV11-1 to TRBJ2-7; 7 nucleotides in the junction match TRBD2. The DNA reads as follows: TGTGCCAGCAGCTGGGGCGGGGGAACCTACGAGCAGTACTTC. Its protein reads: CASSWGGGTYEQYF.